A selection of T cell receptor beta chains follows, all from one sample in a study of blood T cell repertoires in COVID-19. Profiled with immunoSEQ multiplex PCR; TCRdb holds only in-frame clones, not every one. The sample holds roughly 68,000 clones, almost 85% seen once. The sequenced material came from peripheral blood. The receptors were sampled from a man aged 50-60 years with active COVID-19. Both conserved end residues are part of each CDR3. The D gene is left open where the match is weak. Clone size is given for some rows only: seen once, a few or many times, or a class if the clone is expanded.

TRBJ1-6	NA	TRBV7-9	NA	TGTGCCAGCAGCTTAGGAGAATCACCCCTCCACTTT	CASSLGESPLHF
TRBJ1-2	NA	TRBV9	TRBD1	TGTGCCAGCAGCAGGACAGGGGGCAATGGCTACACCTTC	CASSRTGGNGYTF
TRBJ2-1	NA	TRBV7-9	TRBD2	TGTGCCAGCAGCCCCCTTAGAGGCGCGGGACTAAAGGGCAATGAGCAGTTCTTC	CASSPLRGAGLKGNEQFF
TRBJ2-7	NA	TRBV27	TRBD1	TGTGCCAGCAGTCACCGGGACAGGGGCCCTTACGAGCAGTACTTC	CASSHRDRGPYEQYF
TRBJ2-7	NA	TRBV9	TRBD1	TGTGCCAGCGGGGGGAGGACAGGGAACTACGAGCAGTACTTC	CASGGRTGNYEQYF
TRBJ2-7	NA	TRBV5-1	TRBD1	TGCGCCAGCTCTGAGAGAGACAGGGGCGAGCAGTACTTC	CASSERDRGEQYF
TRBJ1-1	NA	TRBV25-1	NA	TGTGCCAGCAGTGAACCGGGGAGGGGGACTGAAGCTTTCTTT	CASSEPGRGTEAFF
TRBJ2-7	NA	TRBV6-2/TRBV6-3	NA	TGTGCCAGCAGTTACCCCCGCAGCTACGAGCAGTACTTC	CASSYPRSYEQYF
TRBJ1-3	NA	TRBV15	NA	TGTGCCACCAGCACGACTCCAAACGGAAACACCATATATTTT	CATSTTPNGNTIYF
TRBJ1-2	NA	TRBV30	TRBD1	TGTGCCTGGAGTGGACGCGAGGGGGCGGCATATGGCTACACCTTC	CAWSGREGAAYGYTF
TRBJ2-7	NA	TRBV29-1	TRBD2	TGCAGCGTCCTGGGACTAGCAACCTACGAGCAGTACTTC	CSVLGLATYEQYF
TRBJ1-2	NA	TRBV6-2/TRBV6-3	TRBD1	TGTGCCAGCAGTGACCGGGGGACAGGTGTCTATGGCTACACCTTC	CASSDRGTGVYGYTF
TRBJ2-1	NA	TRBV11-2	NA	TGTGCCAGCAGCTCCATAACCCCAATCGGGCAGTTCTTC	CASSSITPIGQFF
TRBJ2-7	few	TRBV18	TRBD1	TGTGCCAGCTCACCTTACCAGACAGGGGTTAACGAGCAGTACTTC	CASSPYQTGVNEQYF